This TCR beta chain is drawn from a study of cytomegalovirus exposure and HLA in healthy donors. Study in general: Among 398 genotyped donors, about 83% fell in the Caucasian-associated ancestry cluster. The study's findings and limits: Most of the CMV-associated TCR beta chains (in a later analysis) appeared to be HLA-restricted.

The CDR3 totals 16 residues. Trimming removed 4 bases from V and 7 bases from J; junction bases left unmatched: 7. Germline assignment: CDR1 SGHTA and CDR2 FQGNSA. This clone was picked up a small number of times. Antigen: not known. Primers included in the PCR were 60 Vbeta and 13 Jbeta primers. TCRdb's copy holds only in-frame clones and misses some; the assay was immunoSEQ multiplex PCR. The sample has around 140,000 clones, 66% seen once. The J gene is TRBJ2-1, the V gene TRBV7-2; 13 bases are a match to TRBD2. Sequencing input: PBMCs. The receptor was derived from a woman aged 55-75 years in good health and CMV-seronegative. The chain's CDR3 is CASSYIPGLAGNEQFF. The CDR3, as DNA: TGTGCCAGCAGCTACATTCCGGGACTAGCGGGGAATGAGCAGTTCTTC.